Included here is one T cell receptor beta chain sequence, with context. Other DNA sequences from this sample encode an identical CDR3 as well. This sample was taken from a study of blood T cell repertoires in COVID-19. Study summary: COVID-19 samples, acute and convalescent, were from the United States, Italy and Spain. In each case, the material was cDNA or gDNA derived from T cells, B-cell-depleted T cells, or PBMCs.

The ends were cut back, 2 bases at V and 2 bases at J, with 7 bases in the middle. The CDR3 length is 14 residues. Looked up from germline, CDR1 is KGHSH and CDR2 is LQKENI. Generated by immunoSEQ multiplex PCR, the TCRdb table keeps only in-frame clones and is missing some. The sample contains about 230,000 clones, about 91% of which appear only once. The cohort comprised adults aged about 18 to 90 years residing in about 25 US areas. Material: PBMCs or T cells enriched from blood (not recorded which). The chain carries TRBV18 and TRBJ2-1, with a tentative D call TRBD2 (6 bases). The clonotype originates from a woman aged 40 to 49 with acute COVID-19. The CDR3 DNA reads as TGTGCCAGCTCACCAGCGGGACCCTACAATGAGCAGTTCTTC. Its translation is CASSPAGPYNEQFF.